This T cell receptor (beta chain) was identified in a study of CD8 T cells in Susac syndrome. Study-level results: The study recognized that its TCR sequencing and HLA analysis covered a relatively small number of individuals.

Germline values: CDR1 KGHSH, CDR2 LQKENI. This CDR3 contains 13 residues. V shed 5 bases and J shed 1 base, with 8 bases lying between them. CD8+ and CD4+ T cells from blood underwent TCR beta sequencing. Controls matched for sex and age were healthy donors. In the case of this clonotype: What it binds is unknown.

Random hexamers were used to reverse transcribe roughly 0.5 to 1 ug of RNA. The CDR3 of TCR beta was amplified by immunoSEQ multiplex PCR across 54 Vbeta and 13 Jbeta. TCRdb recomputed calls from the immunoSEQ multiplex PCR reads with MiXCR, one row per CDR3 protein. The table lists some 190,000 distinct CDR3 sequences, 85% to 95% of them singletons. This sequence was found in a human donor in good health. The chain joins TRBV18 to TRBJ1-1; D unresolved. Sequencing was performed on CD4+ T cells from PBMCs. CDR3 loop: CASSTMKNTEAFF. CDR3 nucleotides: TGTGCCAGCTCAACAATGAAGAACACTGAAGCTTTCTTT.